A selection of T cell receptor beta chains follows, all from one sample in a study of T cell responses to AZD1222 COVID-19 vaccine. The table came from immunoSEQ multiplex PCR; TCRdb's copy has only in-frame clones and leaves some out. The sample lists around 140,000 clones, around 86% occurring once. Sequences were derived from peripheral blood, sampled on day 0 of AZD1222 vaccination. The receptors stem from an adult in good health. CDR3s include the opening cysteine and the closing phenylalanine or tryptophan. A D gene is named only where the DNA matches it firmly. Clone size is given for some rows only: seen once, a few or many times, or a class if the clone is expanded.

>-|-|TRBV10-3|TRBJ2-1
TGTGCCATCAGTGAGTCCGGACAGTGGCAGTTCTTC
CAISESGQWQFF
>-|-|TRBV19|TRBJ1-5
TGTGCCAGCGACAAGTGGGGGGATAGCAATCAGCCCCAGCATTTT
CASDKWGDSNQPQHF
>-|few|TRBV6-2/TRBV6-3|TRBJ1-5
TGTGCCAGCAGTTACTTACCGGGCCAGGGAGGTCAGCCCCAGCATTTT
CASSYLPGQGGQPQHF
>-|-|TRBV7-2|TRBJ2-3
TGTGCCAGCAGGGCCTCAATCGTAGGGGATACGCAGTATTTT
CASRASIVGDTQYF
>-|-|TRBV13|TRBJ1-1
TGTGCCAGCAGCCCACCCTCGGGGGCACCTGAAGCTTTCTTT
CASSPPSGAPEAFF
>-|-|TRBV29-1|TRBJ2-7
TGCAGCGCCCTAGGGGCGACTGGCGCCTACGAGCAGTACTTC
CSALGATGAYEQYF
>-|-|TRBV7-2|TRBJ1-6
TGTGCCAGCAGCTTAGAGGGATATTATGAACCCCTCCACTTT
CASSLEGYYEPLHF
>TRBD2|-|TRBV6-5|TRBJ2-1
TGTGCCAGCAGTTACTCGACGGGGGGGGCGATTCCGGAGCAGTTCTTC
CASSYSTGGAIPEQFF
>-|-|TRBV5-6|TRBJ1-4
TGTGCCAGCAGCTTGGACAGGGCGGCTAATGAAAAACTGTTTTTT
CASSLDRAANEKLFF
>-|-|TRBV3-1/TRBV3-2|TRBJ1-2
TGTGCCAGCAGCCCCTGGGGGGACTATGGCTACACCTTC
CASSPWGDYGYTF
>-|-|TRBV6-2/TRBV6-3|TRBJ2-7
TGTGCCAGCAGTCGGGACGGTTACGAGCAGTACTTC
CASSRDGYEQYF
>TRBD1|-|TRBV4-2|TRBJ1-1
TGTGCCAGCAGCCAAGGCCAGGGGGGCCCTGAAGCTTTCTTT
CASSQGQGGPEAFF
>TRBD2|-|TRBV9|TRBJ2-1
TGTGCCAGCAGCCCTACTAGCGGGACCTACAATGAGCAGTTCTTC
CASSPTSGTYNEQFF
>-|-|TRBV7-9|TRBJ1-2
TGTGCCAGCAGCTTACCGGCGGCGGCCTATGGCTACACCTTC
CASSLPAAAYGYTF
>-|-|TRBV11-3|TRBJ2-1
TGTGCCAGCAGCTCACAGGGGGGGGTCTACAATGAGCAGTTCTTC
CASSSQGGVYNEQFF
>TRBD1|-|TRBV27|TRBJ1-2
TGTGCCAGCAGGACAGGGGGCAATGGCTACACCTTC
CASRTGGNGYTF
>-|-|TRBV4-2|TRBJ1-1
TGTGCCAGCAGCCAAACCGGGGCCCCAGATGGTACAGCTTTCTTT
CASSQTGAPDGTAFF
>-|-|TRBV19|TRBJ1-1
TGTGCCAGTACCCCCGGGGCGGGGAACACTGAAGCTTTCTTT
CASTPGAGNTEAFF
>-|-|TRBV19|TRBJ1-3
TGTGCCAGTAGTATAGCGGGCACGACGAAAGCTGGAAACACCATATATTTT
CASSIAGTTKAGNTIYF
>TRBD1|-|TRBV7-2|TRBJ2-3
TGTGCCAGCAGTGACAGGGTCACAGATACGCAGTATTTT
CASSDRVTDTQYF
>-|-|TRBV5-1|TRBJ1-2
TGCGCCAGCAGAAATGGCTACACCTTC
CASRNGYTF
>TRBD1|-|TRBV6-5|TRBJ1-3
TGTGCCAGCAGTTCGGGACAGGGTTGGGGAAACACCATATATTTT
CASSSGQGWGNTIYF
>-|-|TRBV5-1|TRBJ1-6
TGCGCCAGCAGCTTGGCCGCAGGTGGACCGACTTCACCCCTCCACTTT
CASSLAAGGPTSPLHF
>-|-|TRBV7-2|TRBJ2-5
TGTGCCAGCAACGAAAGGGGGGGCCAGGAGACCCAGTACTTC
CASNERGGQETQYF
>-|-|TRBV4-1|TRBJ2-4
TGCGCCAGCAGCCAGCCCGGGCTTAAAAACATTCAGTACTTC
CASSQPGLKNIQYF
>TRBD2|-|TRBV5-1|TRBJ2-2
TGCGCCAGCAGCGGAGTAACTAGCGTGAACACCGGGGAGCTGTTTTTT
CASSGVTSVNTGELFF
>-|-|TRBV19|TRBJ1-2
TGTGCCAGTAGTATTCTAGGACAACCTATAAAGGGCTACACCTTC
CASSILGQPIKGYTF
>-|-|TRBV5-1|TRBJ2-1
TGCGCCAGCAGCAACACAGGTAAATTCTACAATGAGCAGTTCTTC
CASSNTGKFYNEQFF
>-|few|TRBV15|TRBJ1-6
TGTGCCACCAGCAGAGATCAGGACAGCTCGAATTCACCCCTCCACTTT
CATSRDQDSSNSPLHF
>TRBD1|once|TRBV7-3|TRBJ1-1
TGTGCCAGCAGCTTAGTGGGACAGGGCTATATGAACACTGAAGCTTTCTTT
CASSLVGQGYMNTEAFF
>-|-|TRBV28|TRBJ1-2
TGTGCCAGCAGTGCGGGAGGTCCTACTATGAATAATGGCTACACCTTC
CASSAGGPTMNNGYTF
>-|once|TRBV6-5|TRBJ1-6
TGTGCCAGCAGCCTTCCCCGGACGGGCAATTCACCCCTCCACTTT
CASSLPRTGNSPLHF
>TRBD1|-|TRBV7-2|TRBJ1-5
TGTGCCAGCAGCTTATCTCAGGGGGCCGGCCAGCCCCAGCATTTT
CASSLSQGAGQPQHF
>TRBD2|-|TRBV18|TRBJ2-4
TGTGCCAGCTCACCACCTTCAGCGGGGGGGCTGGACATTCAGTACTTC
CASSPPSAGGLDIQYF